The clone carrying this T cell receptor beta chain appeared a few times. The target antigen is unknown. Expressed TCRB transcripts were sequenced because the entire RNA isolate underwent reverse transcription. Method: immunoSEQ multiplex PCR; TCRdb's copy keeps in-frame clones and lacks some. The sample includes hundreds of thousands of clones, approximately 12% of them seen just once. These data originate in a study of beta chain features in type 1 diabetes. In the study overall: In age, gender and cell yields, patients were similar to healthy donors.

Germline loops: CDR1 MNHEY, CDR2 SMNVEV (reference sequence). Trimming took off 4 bases at V and 5 bases at J, with 5 bases between the two ends. The CDR3 loop spans 11 amino acids. Findings and caveats of the study: The naive, central memory and Treg TCRB repertoires of patients appeared to be more similar to one another than those of healthy donors.

The TCR comes from a young man in good health. Source material: naive CD4+ T cells from blood. The V and J genes are TRBV27 and TRBJ2-5; D call uncertain. The DNA for the CDR3 is TGTGCCAGCAGTTCCTATGAGACCCAGTACTTC. It specifies CASSSYETQYF.